The 8 T cell receptor beta chains presented below share a single source sample, sequenced in a study of T cell responses to AZD1222 COVID-19 vaccine. Only in-frame clones appear in the TCRdb table, and some are missing; sequencing was by immunoSEQ multiplex PCR. The data contain 150,000 to 200,000 clones, 88% of them singletons. The sequencing used peripheral blood, collected 28 days after the second AZD1222 dose. The receptor set was obtained from an adult who received the AZD1222 COVID-19 vaccine.

The CDR3 region has the DNA TGTGCCAGCACCGGGCGCCTCACTACCTACGAGCAGTACTTC. Amino acids: CASTGRLTTYEQYF. The gene calls are TRBV28 and TRBJ2-7; D gene ambiguous. The CDR3 totals 14 residues. Germline-derived CDR1 and CDR2 are MDHEN and SYDVKM. V lost 7 bases and J lost 2, with 15 bases in between.

This chain links TRBV14 with TRBJ2-5, with 9 bases that match TRBD1. The CDR3 spans 15 residues. Per germline, CDR1 SGHDN and CDR2 FVKESK. V dropped 1 base and J dropped 5; count of bases not matched to a gene: 5. Written as DNA, the CDR3 is TGTGCCAGCAGCCAAGGGGACAGGGAGTCGGAGACCCAGTACTTC. Translated: CASSQGDRESETQYF.

The CDR3 here is CASSFGGRAYNEQFF. In nucleotides, the CDR3 is TGTGCCAGCAGTTTCGGCGGGAGGGCCTACAATGAGCAGTTCTTC. This rearrangement joins TRBV28 to TRBJ2-1; TRBD2 aligns across 9 bases. CDR3 length: 15 residues. In germline, CDR1 is MDHEN, CDR2 SYDVKM. After removal of 3 bases from V and 2 bases from J, the junction contained 2 bases not matched to a gene.

The chain uses TRBV28 and TRBJ2-7; the match to TRBD2 covers 9 bases. CDR1 and CDR2 from the germline V gene are MDHEN and SYDVKM. The CDR3 sequence is 15 residues long. The V gene end was trimmed by 5 bases and the J gene end by 0 bases; junction bases not matched to a gene: 5. This CDR3 reads CASSLLAGSSYEQYF. DNA for the CDR3: TGTGCCAGCAGTCTACTAGCGGGCAGCTCCTACGAGCAGTACTTC.

The V gene is TRBV7-2, the J gene TRBJ2-1; 11 nucleotides line up with TRBD2. The CDR3 totals 19 residues. With V trimmed by 5 bases and J by 6 bases, 18 bases remained unmatched. Germline assignment: CDR1 SGHTA and CDR2 FQGNSA. CDR3 loop: CASSVRPGVAGGLGNEQFF. The CDR3 DNA reads TGTGCCAGCAGCGTAAGACCCGGGGTAGCGGGAGGGCTCGGCAATGAGCAGTTCTTC.

To note about this clone: The junction does not match germline at one end; this may be a read error. The rearrangement joins TRBV30 to TRBJ1-2; 9 bases line up with TRBD1. CDR3 length: 10 residues. Germline CDR1 reads GTSNPN; CDR2 reads SVGIG (reference sequence). CDR3 sequence: CAWSPGQGSF. The CDR3 DNA sequence: TGTGCCTGGAGTCCGGGACAGGGAAGCTTC.

This clone has only one observation. CDR3 region: CASSPLRETYEQYF. The CDR3 DNA follows: TGTGCCAGCAGTCCCTTGCGGGAGACCTACGAGCAGTACTTC. The genes are TRBV11-1 and TRBJ2-7, with TRBD2 matching over 7 bases. V shed 6 bases and J 2 bases; nucleotides not matched to a gene: 7. The length of the CDR3 is 14 residues. The germline V gene encodes CDR1 SGHAT and CDR2 FQDESV (reference sequence).

The gene calls are TRBV5-1 and TRBJ2-3; 9 nucleotides agree with TRBD1. V was pared by 4 bases and J by 7 bases, with 10 bases of the junction left unmatched. From germline, CDR1 is SGHRS and CDR2 YFSETQ. This CDR3 is 15 amino acids long. The CDR3 DNA is TGCGCCAGCAGCCATCCGGGACAGGGTGAAAATACGCAGTATTTT. It yields the protein CASSHPGQGENTQYF.